A few counts support the clone carrying this TCR beta chain. Clones were sequenced by immunoSEQ multiplex PCR, and TCRdb holds only the in-frame ones, with some missing. The sample shows over 200,000 clones, around 90% of them seen only once. The data belong to a study of blood T cell repertoires in COVID-19. Looking at the study overall: T cells, B-cell-depleted T cells, or PBMCs provided the cDNA or gDNA that served as material.

The CDR3 contains 13 residues. Trimming stripped 5 bases from V and 11 bases from J, with 18 bases between. The source is a man aged 25-45 years who had recovered from COVID-19. J is TRBJ1-1 and V is TRBV12-3 or TRBV12-4; D might be TRBD1 (6 bases). Sequencing input: PBMCs or T cells enriched from blood (not recorded which). This chain's CDR3 is CASSLRITGLAFF. DNA of the CDR3: TGTGCCAGCAGTCTTCGAATTACAGGGCTCGCTTTCTTT.